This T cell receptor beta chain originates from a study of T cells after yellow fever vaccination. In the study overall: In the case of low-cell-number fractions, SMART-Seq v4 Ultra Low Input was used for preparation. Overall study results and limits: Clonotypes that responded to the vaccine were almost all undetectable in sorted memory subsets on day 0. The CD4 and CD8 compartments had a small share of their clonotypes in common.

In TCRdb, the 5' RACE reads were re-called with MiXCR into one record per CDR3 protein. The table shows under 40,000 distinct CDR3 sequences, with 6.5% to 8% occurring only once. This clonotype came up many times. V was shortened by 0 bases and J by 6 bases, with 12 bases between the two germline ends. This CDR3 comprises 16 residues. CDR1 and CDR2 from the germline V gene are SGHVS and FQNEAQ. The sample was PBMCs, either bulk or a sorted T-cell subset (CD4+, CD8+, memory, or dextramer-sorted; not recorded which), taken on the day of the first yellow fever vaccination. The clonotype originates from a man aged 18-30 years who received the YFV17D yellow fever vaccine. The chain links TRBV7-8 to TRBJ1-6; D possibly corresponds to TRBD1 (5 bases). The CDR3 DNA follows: TGTGCCAGCAGCTTAGCGGGGGGTACGGGTAATTCACCCCTCCACTTT. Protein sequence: CASSLAGGTGNSPLHF.